This T cell receptor beta chain originates from a study of shared T cell receptors in the human thymus. CDR1 LGHNA and CDR2 YSLEER come from the germline V gene. This CDR3 contains 17 residues. Trimming cost V 1 base and J 2 bases, with 14 bases left between them. This clone was recorded a few times. The data were produced by immunoSEQ multiplex PCR, yet TCRdb's version contains in-frame clones alone and is incomplete. The sample has 600,000 to 900,000 clones, 75% to 90% seen once; the top ten hold more than 0.01%. The data were also submitted as part of a second study, on human thymus T cells. That report adds: Infants served as donors; they were healthy and Finnish and were having corrective surgery for congenital heart defects.

The sequenced sample was thymocytes. The clonotype originates from a girl under three years old with a congenital heart defect. The chain links TRBV4-3 to TRBJ1-4; D is undetermined. CDR3 sequence: CASSQVGLMGTNEKLFF. The CDR3 region has the DNA TGCGCCAGCAGCCAAGTCGGTTTGATGGGCACTAATGAAAAACTGTTTTTT.